This T cell receptor beta chain was obtained from a study of T cells in Graves' hyperthyroidism and ophthalmopathy. Study-wide points: Ophthalmopathy cases were set apart from stable hyperthyroidism by a 13 V-J model. The blood repertoire included most of the expanded thyroid clonotypes above 0.001.

Investigators excluded patients with uncontrolled infection, other autoimmune disease, pregnancy or lactation. Thyroid ultrasound and orbital computed tomography, with clinical symptoms and serum thyroxine and TRAb, informed diagnoses. RNA transcripts yielded amplified TCR beta CDR3 regions. Initially, a first-round RT-PCR of the TCR CDR3 employed the HTBI primer set. Each CDR3 protein gets one entry after TCRdb re-called the multiplex PCR reads with MiXCR. The table has about 640,000 distinct CDR3 sequences, approximately 42% seen once. The CDR3 loop spans 14 amino acids. Germline V CDR1 and CDR2: SGHTA, FQGNSA. As concerns this clonotype: Its antigen remains unknown. A read error may explain this, as a much larger clone is one base away.

This clonotype was obtained from an adult man with Graves' disease, either hyperthyroidism or ophthalmopathy (not recorded which). The chain links TRBV7-2 to TRBJ2-5; D assignment may be TRBD1 or TRBD2 (5 bases each). Sequencing was carried out using peripheral blood or thyroid tissue (not recorded which). CDR3 amino acids: CASSLYFQGETQHF. CDR3 sequence (DNA): TGTGCCAGCAGCTTATACTTCCAGGGAGAGACCCAGCACTTC.